What follows describes a single T cell receptor beta chain. The antigen it binds to is not known. No clone much larger than this one lies a single base away; base qualities are absent. The data stem from a study of cytomegalovirus exposure and HLA in healthy donors listed by TCRdb under 2017. Concerning the study at large: In an earlier analysis of 587 of the donors, 250 to 300 Gb of sequence data and some 100 million unique TCR beta sequences from 180 million or so T cells were reported. An early release that covered more than 550 HLA-typed donors contained around 300 gigabases of sequencing data and around 80 million unique TCR sequences. Among the roughly 400 genotyped donors, more than 70% belonged to the genetic ancestry cluster associated with self-reported Caucasian donors. The study was designed to test whether signatures of past pathogen exposure could be identified by cataloging public T cell receptors. The study used immunosequencing to profile the T cell repertoires of approximately 640 subjects and linked those repertoires to cytomegalovirus serostatus. Besides the first cohort of approximately 670 subjects, a separate validation cohort made up of over a hundred different subjects was used. To predict cytomegalovirus infection status, the study brought together high-throughput TCR immunosequencing, statistical association of individual TCRs with disease status, and machine learning. In a later analysis, previously published TCR beta repertoires from fewer than 750 donors were re-analyzed and high-resolution HLA genotyping was added so that TCR occurrence patterns could be studied. Rather than drawing on any new phenotypic data, the later analysis identified candidate immune exposures from TCR beta sequences and the way those sequences occurred across donors. An earlier analysis of fewer than 750 of the donors used high-throughput TCR beta sequencing to judge whether each TCR beta V gene segment behaved as functional or pseudogenic. Alongside the repertoire data, information on donor age, sex, ethnicity and CMV serostatus was compiled. A later genetic analysis took genome-wide SNP genotypes for 398 of the 666 donors and used that subset as a discovery cohort. Every discovery cohort repertoire had been produced on one sequencing platform. Both class I and class II loci were covered by HLA typing, at four-digit resolution. The number of donors typed differed by locus, with roughly 620-630 for A, B, C, DRB1 and DQB1, more than 500 for DQA1, over 600 for DPA1, and some 470 for DPB1. Several DR-DQ haplotypes were handled as single units for association and clustering because linkage in the cohort was strong. Across 398 genotyped donors of the cohort, an average of about 220,000 unique TCR beta nucleotide sequences per donor were sequenced, and 15% to 20% of those sequences were non-productive.

Beyond this particular receptor, the publication reports: Because HLA typing was missing for some donors at each locus, association tests included only the typed subset. In a later analysis, the rate of TCR association differed among HLA loci, with DRB1 alleles having the most associated TCRs and HLA-C alleles having the fewest. Linkage disequilibrium might explain the correlated functional status among segregating V segments, but an unknown experimental factor could not be ruled out. Only TCR beta chains were sequenced in this cohort, and the absence of alpha or paired-chain data limited detectable features. The authors suggested that the approach could potentially be generalized to other disease states and immunological phenotypes. The classifier was reported to diagnose cytomegalovirus status with high specificity and sensitivity in both the original and validation cohorts. An association between a missense DCLRE1C variant and V-gene and J-gene trimming of TCR beta chains was found in a later genetic analysis and replicated in an independent cohort. A cluster of highly shared sequence variants was judged likely to be a technical artifact of the sequencing pipeline. According to a later analysis, most CMV-associated TCR beta chains appeared to be HLA-restricted, and the HLA associations seemed to be driven largely by CMV exposure. Because counts were too low, more than 15 rarely observed V segments, including chromosome 9 orphons, were left out of the earlier analysis of about 500 of the donors. Across donors, most TCR sequences were observed very rarely, whereas some public TCRs were present in many individuals. Several of the top co-occurrence clusters appeared to be linked to parvovirus B19, influenza, CMV and Epstein-Barr virus, according to a later analysis. CMV serostatus was the only immune exposure information available for the cohort. A total of 150 to 200 TCR beta chains were listed by the study as associated with cytomegalovirus. When HLA alleles, especially DR and DQ, strongly co-occurred, TCR associations were difficult to assign to individual alleles. A later analysis found that HLA-associated TCR beta chains were more clonally expanded and had lower generation probabilities than equally common non-associated chains. Some IMGT-functional V segments, including TRBV6-2 and TRBV6-3, could not be told apart with the 87-base-pair reads, so those segments were excluded. Specific HLA alleles were associated with over 15,000 TCR beta sequences at a false discovery rate of 0.05 in a later analysis. Broadly in line with IMGT annotations, most TCR beta V segments showed up in productive rearrangements about 87% or about 30% of the time in an earlier analysis of a few hundred of the donors. In vitro tests confirmed that three of the cytomegalovirus-associated TCR beta chains recognize cytomegalovirus antigens. A later genetic analysis reported fewer N-insertions in productive TCRs among donors in an Asian-associated ancestry cluster than the roughly 700-donor mean. A further reported finding was that TCR beta sequences accurately predicted the HLA-A and HLA-B alleles for most subjects in the first cohort. Sequencing depth was assumed to be roughly uniform across donors in the presence/absence analyses, though that assumption may not hold.

The CDR3 spans 15 residues, from the cysteine through the phenylalanine. Only the CDR3 portion is preserved as DNA: 45 bases, with reading frame beginning at the first base. For CDR1 and CDR2, the germline V gene lists SGHRS and YFSETQ. Unmatched junction bases come to 12, with V trimmed by 7 bases and J by 6 bases. Libraries were prepared through the immunoSEQ multiplex PCR assay. For the multiplex PCR, a mixture combining 60 forward primers for TCR Vbeta segments and 13 reverse primers for TCR Jbeta segments was used. The CDR3 region of rearranged TCR beta genes was amplified from genomic DNA with a multiplex PCR assay. On the Illumina HiSeq System, the amplified TCR beta libraries were sequenced as 87-base-pair reads. The authors' pipeline ran thus. A later analysis tallied about 77 million unique TCR beta chains across the approximately 670 repertoires, and around 12 million of those chains were shared by two or more donors. Raw reads were error-corrected and collapsed into unique sequences with a nearest-neighbor algorithm that merged closely related sequences to remove PCR and sequencing errors. To assign V, D and J gene segments, CDR3 sequences were aligned to IMGT reference sequences. Each retained sequence needed at least a six-nucleotide match to both a V gene segment and a J gene segment. A rearrangement was called productive if the CDR3 had no stop codons and remained in frame with V and J, and every other rearrangement was called non-productive. CDR3 was defined by IMGT convention, running from the second conserved V-encoded cysteine to the conserved J-encoded phenylalanine. The earlier analysis of fewer than 750 of the donors excluded sequences that lacked an unambiguous match to a single V gene segment. In an earlier analysis of a few hundred of the donors, V segments were called functional above 56.7% productive rearrangements and were called segregating when the between-donor standard deviation exceeded 5%. A statistical classification framework was built for diagnosing cytomegalovirus status from the catalog of TCR beta chain sequences. In a later analysis, V and J genes were assigned by comparing TCR nucleotide sequences against IMGT/GENE-DB human TR gene sequences. Using the TCRdist pipeline, a later analysis assigned CDR3 sequences along with most-parsimonious VDJ recombination scenarios. In a later analysis, every TCR beta chain was defined by the combination of its CDR3 amino acid sequence and its V-gene family, and reads without a unique V-gene family were dropped. A later analysis removed several hundred highly shared, low-generation-probability nucleotide sequences to deal with suspected cross-contamination and a sequencing artifact. In a later analysis, a clonal expansion index was calculated for each public chain from normalized within-repertoire ranks of inferred template counts. A later analysis computed generation probabilities with a VDJ recombination model fitted to out-of-frame rearrangements, and checked the results against IGoR. A later analysis scored TCR-TCR, TCR-HLA and TCR-CMV co-occurrence with hypergeometric tests, applying a repertoire-size bias correction to TCR pairs. False discovery rates were estimated in a later analysis by permuting HLA or CMV assignments 20 times. A later analysis grouped co-occurring TCRs with DBSCAN, adding TCRdist sequence similarity when clustering within HLA-allele-positive subsets. Co-occurrence clustering excluded repertoires with fewer than 30,000 or more than 120,000 public chains, plus five with anomalous nucleotide sharing. Sourced from immuneACCESS, this table was stored by TCRdb with only in-frame sequences that have V and J called. A share of the clones is absent; for the studies checked, an unresolved V gene accounts for under half, and the remainder has no known explanation. The DNA was the basis for D and trimming; V, J and clone size are from that table. The sample table shows 130,000 to 150,000 clones, and 60% to 80% are seen once. Of the sample, 4.9% falls within the top ten clones.

The cohort comprised 710 or so healthy bone marrow donors. Cohort members were all nominally healthy when sampled, although unrecorded immune exposures were likely present. The donor tested CMV seronegative, placing the donor among the 352 seronegative members of the cohort. A peripheral blood sample was provided by each donor, and peripheral blood mononuclear cells were used for TCR beta sequencing. The Qiagen DNeasy Blood Extraction Kit was used to extract genomic DNA from the blood cell samples. The specimen sequenced was PBMCs. The source is a woman between 50 and 59 years old in good health and CMV-seronegative. Recombination linked TRBV5-1 to TRBJ1-4; TRBD1 agrees with 7 junctional bases. The nucleotide sequence is TGCGCCAGCGGAACGACAGGGAACCTATATGAAAAACTGTTTTTT. Its protein reads: CASGTTGNLYEKLFF.